This passage covers 30 T cell receptor beta chains from one sample sequenced in a study of T cell repertoires in cytomegalovirus infection. Via MiXCR, TCRdb re-called the reads, giving one row per CDR3 protein. The sample lists 560,000 or so distinct CDR3 sequences, more than 15% occurring once. Source material: CD8+ T cells from PBMCs. All receptors come from a human donor in good health (CMV status not recorded). Some clones in this sample may be carry-over from other donors' samples.

This clonotype showed up many times. The chain employs TRBV7-6 and TRBJ1-2; D remains ambiguous. Trimming took 5 bases from V and 1 from J, leaving 14 bases between them. The CDR3 has 15 amino acids. Germline-derived CDR1 and CDR2 are SGHVS and FNYEAQ. CDR3 nucleotide sequence: TGTGCCAGCAGCCCAAAACTCACAAGTAACTATGGCTACACCTTC. Encoded protein: CASSPKLTSNYGYTF.

CDR3 sequence: CASSSGGGQARYGYTF. The CDR3 DNA is TGTGCCAGCAGCTCGGGAGGGGGACAGGCTCGGTATGGCTACACCTTC. This rearrangement joins TRBV13 to TRBJ1-2, with 8 bases fitting TRBD1. Per germline, CDR1 PRHDT and CDR2 FYEKMQ (reference sequence). The CDR3 contains 16 residues. Unmatched junction bases numbered 12, after V lost 4 bases and J lost 5 bases.

This clonotype was observed a handful of times. The gene calls are TRBV27 and TRBJ2-7; D possibly matches TRBD1 or TRBD2 (7 bases each). Germline values: CDR1 MNHEY, CDR2 SMNVEV (reference sequence). V was trimmed by 2 bases and J by 1 base, leaving 9 bases between them. The CDR3 is 14 amino acids. CDR3: CASSLQGGSYEQYF. In DNA form, the CDR3 reads TGTGCCAGCAGTTTACAGGGGGGGTCCTACGAGCAGTACTTC.

This clonotype showed up many times. The V gene is TRBV7-3, the J gene TRBJ2-1, with 8 positions matching TRBD2. The CDR3 extends over 15 amino acids. Germline V gene sequence: CDR1 SGHTA, CDR2 FQGTGA. Trimming removed 6 bases from V and 8 bases from J; junction bases left unmatched: 12. The CDR3 here is CASSPGTSTGDEQFF. As DNA, the CDR3 is TGTGCCAGCAGTCCCGGGACTAGTACGGGGGATGAGCAGTTCTTC. The whole variable domain, remainder taken from reference TRBV7-3 and TRBJ2-1, is GAGVSQTPSNKVTEKGKYVELRCDPISGHTALYWYRQSLGQGPEFLIYFQGTGAADDSGLPNDRFFAVRPEGSVSTLKIQRTERGDSAVYLCASSPGTSTGDEQFFGPGTRLTVL.

This chain uses TRBV29-1 with TRBJ2-7, with TRBD1 as a possible D gene (6 bases). The V gene's germline CDR1 is SQVTM and CDR2 ANQGSEA. Deletions cut 5 bases from V and 7 bases from J, with 15 bases between. This CDR3 is built from 12 residues. The CDR3 region is CSVQGSRGEQYF. CDR3 nucleotides: TGCAGCGTTCAGGGGTCTAGGGGGGAGCAGTACTTC.

This clonotype was counted between two and nine times. The V and J genes are TRBV9 and TRBJ2-5; D may be TRBD1 or TRBD2 (5 bases each). The V gene's germline CDR1 is SGDLS and CDR2 YYNGEE. V was cut by 0 bases and J by 1 base, with 10 bases left in between. The CDR3 totals 15 residues. This CDR3 is CASSVVGGVQETQYF. The CDR3 region has the DNA TGTGCCAGCAGCGTAGTTGGGGGAGTCCAAGAGACCCAGTACTTC.

The sample holds a few counts of this clonotype. The rearrangement links TRBV9 to TRBJ2-3; D is unresolved. The CDR3 spans 15 residues. The V gene's germline CDR1 is SGDLS and CDR2 YYNGEE. Deletions cut 0 bases from V and 0 bases from J, with 8 bases between. DNA for the CDR3: TGTGCCAGCAGCGTAGTAGGCAGGAGCACAGATACGCAGTATTTT. Translated, it gives CASSVVGRSTDTQYF.

This clonotype was seen many times. V is TRBV7-6 and J is TRBJ2-3; weak D call: TRBD1 (5 bases). V was clipped by 5 bases and J by 0 bases, with 9 bases between them. CDR1 and CDR2 from the germline V gene are SGHVS and FNYEAQ. The CDR3 sequence is 14 residues long. The CDR3 here is CASSPDKSTDTQYF. In nucleotides, the CDR3 is TGTGCCAGCAGCCCGGACAAGAGCACAGATACGCAGTATTTT. Based on the CDR3 plus reference TRBV7-6 and TRBJ2-3, the full variable domain is GAGVSQSPRYKVTKRGQDVALRCDPISGHVSLYWYRQALGQGPEFLTYFNYEAQQDKSGLPNDRFSAERPEGSISTLTIQRTEQRDSAMYRCASSPDKSTDTQYFGPGTRLTVL.

This clonotype was found a few times. This chain uses TRBV6-5 with TRBJ2-7, with unresolved D. This CDR3 has 14 residues. Germline CDR1 and CDR2: MNHEY and SVGAGI. V lost 0 bases and J 3 bases, leaving 9 bases between the germline ends. CDR3 coding DNA: TGTGCCAGCAGTTACTCAAACAGAATCTACGAGCAGTACTTC. It yields the protein CASSYSNRIYEQYF.

This clonotype was detected only a few times. The chain combines TRBV2 with TRBJ1-5; 7 bases are shared with TRBD1. With 8 bases clipped from V and 7 bases from J, the junction kept 11 bases outside the gene matches. The CDR3 consists of 14 residues. Germline V gene sequence: CDR1 SNHLY, CDR2 FYNNEI. The CDR3 loop reads CASSGAGGMQPQHF. CDR3 DNA sequence: TGTGCCAGCTCTGGTGCAGGGGGGATGCAGCCCCAGCATTTT.

Only a few counts were recorded for this clonotype. The gene calls are TRBV14 and TRBJ2-2, with D maybe TRBD1 (6 bases). The CDR3 sequence is 15 residues long. V was cut by 4 bases and J by 1 base, with 10 bases left in between. Per germline, CDR1 SGHDN and CDR2 FVKESK. CDR3 residues: CASSPNRENTGELFF. In DNA form, the CDR3 reads TGTGCCAGCAGCCCCAACAGGGAGAACACCGGGGAGCTGTTTTTT.

A few counts support this clonotype. The CDR3 sequence is CASSDPLLKSEPQHF. In DNA form, the CDR3 reads TGTGCCAGCAGTGACCCTCTCCTGAAATCAGAGCCCCAGCATTTT. This chain links TRBV2 with TRBJ1-5; no firm D call. The CDR3 covers 15 residues. With 3 bases removed from V and 8 bases from J, the gap between germline ends came to 17 bases. The germline gives CDR1 SNHLY, CDR2 FYNNEI.

The chain couples TRBV15 to TRBJ1-1, with D possibly being TRBD1 (5 bases). The CDR3 runs to 15 residues. Looked up from germline, CDR1 is LNHNV and CDR2 is YYDKDF (reference sequence). V was pared by 3 bases and J by 5 bases, with 16 bases between. CDR3 nucleotide sequence: TGTGCCACCAGCAGCCCGGGGGAGGGGCTGACTGAAGCTTTCTTT. Residues: CATSSPGEGLTEAFF.

The V call is TRBV6-1, the J call TRBJ1-1; 7 nucleotides line up with TRBD1. The CDR3 consists of 14 residues. Germline V gene sequence: CDR1 MNHNS, CDR2 SASEGT. Losses at the gene ends were 5 bases for V and 3 bases for J; bases not matched to a gene: 6. Written as DNA, the CDR3 is TGTGCCAGCAGTTGGACAGGTATTCACACTGAAGCTTTCTTT. It yields the protein CASSWTGIHTEAFF.

This clonotype showed up just a few times. This chain links TRBV25-1 with TRBJ2-4, with 8 bases identical to TRBD1. The CDR3 is 17 residues long. The trim removed 2 bases at V and 0 bases at J, leaving 6 bases unmatched. Germline CDR1 reads MGHDK; CDR2 reads SYGVNS. CDR3 coding DNA: TGTGCCAGCAGTGAACTGGACAGGGAAAAAGCCAAAAACATTCAGTACTTC. Translation gives CASSELDREKAKNIQYF.

This clonotype has a count of ten or more. The chain joins TRBV7-2 to TRBJ1-2, with D possibly TRBD1 on 6 matching bases. The germline V gene has CDR1 SGHTA and CDR2 FQGNSA. The germline V and J ends were trimmed by 3 bases and 5 bases, with 22 bases remaining between them. The length of the CDR3 is 17 residues. The CDR3 DNA follows: TGTGCCAGCAGCTTCGACAGGACGTCGTCAGGCGTGTATGGCTACACCTTC. This translates into CASSFDRTSSGVYGYTF.

The genes are TRBV6-6 and TRBJ1-1; D might be TRBD1 (5 bases). Trimming left V 2 bases short and J 3 bases short, with 10 bases between. This CDR3 spans 14 amino acids. Germline V CDR1 and CDR2: MNHNY, SVGAGI (reference sequence). The CDR3 DNA reads TGTGCCAGCAGTTACCAGGGTGGGGACACTGAAGCTTTCTTT. Protein sequence: CASSYQGGDTEAFF.

This clonotype was detected many times. The J gene is TRBJ1-4, the V gene TRBV7-6; D uncertain. Germline lookup yields CDR1 SGHVS and CDR2 FNYEAQ. The CDR3 is 12 residues long. The V end lost 1 base, the J end lost 10 bases, and 7 bases lay between the germline ends. CDR3 residues: CASSLEFGKLFF. CDR3 in DNA: TGTGCCAGCAGCTTAGAGTTCGGAAAACTGTTTTTT. Drawing the rest from reference TRBV7-6 and TRBJ1-4, the complete variable domain is GAGVSQSPRYKVTKRGQDVALRCDPISGHVSLYWYRQALGQGPEFLTYFNYEAQQDKSGLPNDRFSAERPEGSISTLTIQRTEQRDSAMYRCASSLEFGKLFFGSGTQLSVL.

This clonotype was recorded many times. The CDR3 here is CASSLSGPLTGQPQHF. CDR3 bases: TGTGCCAGCAGTTTATCTGGCCCTTTGACGGGTCAGCCCCAGCATTTT. The chain employs TRBV27 and TRBJ1-5, with no clear D. Between the trimmed V and J ends, which lost 0 bases and 6 bases, there was a span of 15 bases. This CDR3 is built from 16 residues. Per germline, CDR1 MNHEY and CDR2 SMNVEV (reference sequence).

V is TRBV15 and J is TRBJ2-1, with D maybe TRBD2 (7 bases). Germline loops: CDR1 LNHNV, CDR2 YYDKDF (reference sequence). Trimming took off 1 base at V and 9 bases at J, with 22 bases between the two ends. CDR3 length: 17 residues. CDR3 DNA sequence: TGTGCCACCAGCAGAGGCCGAGGGGGAGGGCATTGGGGTGAGCAGTTCTTC. This gives the protein CATSRGRGGGHWGEQFF.

This clonotype was detected many times. The chain links TRBV29-1 to TRBJ1-1; D remains ambiguous. V lost 6 bases to trimming and J lost 0 bases, with 17 bases between them. This CDR3 is built from 15 residues. Germline lookup yields CDR1 SQVTM and CDR2 ANQGSEA. CDR3 sequence (DNA): TGCAGCGTCTCTCTTGTGGGATTGGTGAACACTGAAGCTTTCTTT. It is translated as CSVSLVGLVNTEAFF.

The sample holds many counts of this clonotype. The V gene is TRBV27, the J gene TRBJ2-6; D call uncertain. The CDR3 contains 13 residues. In germline, CDR1 is MNHEY, CDR2 SMNVEV (reference sequence). V lost 6 bases, J lost 3 bases, and 6 bases lay in between. CDR3 in amino acids: CASSLGGANVLTF. CDR3 bases: TGTGCCAGCAGCTTAGGTGGGGCCAACGTCCTGACTTTC.

This clonotype was counted only a few times. The rearrangement links TRBV5-1 to TRBJ2-7; TRBD1 matches 8 bases. Per the germline V gene, CDR1 is SGHRS and CDR2 is YFSETQ. The V and J ends lost 6 bases and 0 bases, in that order; junction bases with no gene match: 5. CDR3 length: 14 residues. The CDR3 spells CASTRDRSSYEQYF. The DNA of the CDR3 is TGCGCCAGCACGCGGGACAGGAGCTCCTACGAGCAGTACTTC. The full variable domain, completed using reference TRBV5-1 and TRBJ2-7, is KAGVTQTPRYLIKTRGQQVTLSCSPISGHRSVSWYQQTPGQGLQFLFEYFSETQRNKGNFPGRFSGRQFSNSRSEMNVSTLELGDSALYLCASTRDRSSYEQYFGPGTRLTVT.

This clonotype was counted ten times or more. The chain uses TRBV11-2 and TRBJ2-1; 7 nucleotides line up with TRBD2. V trimming: 5 bases; J trimming: 1 base; junction bases outside the gene matches: 11. The CDR3 is 17 residues long. Germline CDR1 and CDR2: SGHAT and FQNNGV. The CDR3 sequence: CASSGGGAITSYNEQFF. The CDR3 nucleotides are TGTGCCAGCAGCGGGGGGGGTGCCATAACTTCCTACAATGAGCAGTTCTTC.

The sample holds a few counts of this clonotype. This chain links TRBV27 with TRBJ1-2; 7 nucleotides line up with TRBD1. The CDR3 is 14 amino acids. Germline lookup yields CDR1 MNHEY and CDR2 SMNVEV (reference sequence). Unmatched junction bases numbered 5, after V lost 1 base and J lost 6 bases. Here the CDR3 DNA reads TGTGCCAGCAGTTTATGGGCAGGGGGTGATGGCTACACCTTC. Protein: CASSLWAGGDGYTF.

In this sample, this clonotype turned up many times. This chain connects TRBV6-1 to TRBJ2-1, with TRBD2 identical over 13 bases. J was trimmed by 2 bases and V by 3 bases; bases with no gene match: 7. The germline gives CDR1 MNHNS, CDR2 SASEGT. The CDR3 loop spans 18 amino acids. In DNA form, the CDR3 reads TGTGCCAGCAGTGATCCGGGACTAGCGGGAAATCCCTACAATGAGCAGTTCTTC. It yields the protein CASSDPGLAGNPYNEQFF.

Of note for this clonotype: This could be a read error, since a much larger clone is one nucleotide away. The CDR3 region has the DNA TGCGCCAGCAGCCGAGCCCCAGGGACTAGGAACAATGAGCAGGTCTTC. Its protein is CASSRAPGTRNNEQVF. The V and J genes are TRBV4-3 and TRBJ2-1, with 8 bases lining up with TRBD2. Germline V lookup: CDR1 LGHNA, CDR2 YSLEER. The CDR3 spans 16 residues.

As to this clonotype: A much larger clone differs from this one at a single base, so this may be a read error. The rearrangement links TRBV7-6 to TRBJ2-7; no reliable D call. The CDR3 totals 12 residues. Germline CDR1 and CDR2: SGHVS and FNYEAQ. Trimming took off 3 bases at V and 7 bases at J, with 10 bases between the two ends. Here the CDR3 reads CASSFKGREQYF. CDR3 DNA sequence: TGTGCCAGCAGCTTCAAAGGACGGGAGCAGTACTTC.

This clonotype was observed many times. The chain is built from TRBV12-3 or TRBV12-4 and TRBJ2-4; TRBD2 is a possible D gene (5 bases). This CDR3 comprises 14 residues. V was shortened by 7 bases and J by 1 base, with 11 bases between the two germline ends. The CDR3 nucleotides are TGTGCCAGCACCCCGGACTCCGCCAAAAACATTCAGTACTTC. This encodes CASTPDSAKNIQYF.

Of note for this clonotype: Since a much larger clone is just one base distant, this may be a read error. This chain connects TRBV6-4 to TRBJ2-3; D possibly matches TRBD1 or TRBD2 (5 bases each). Germline V gene lookup returns CDR1 MRHNA and CDR2 SNTAGT. The CDR3 totals 15 residues. Trimming removed 4 bases at V and 1 base at J, with 12 bases between. The CDR3 bases are TGTGCCAGCAGTGTCCGGGACGTTGGCACAGATACGCAGTATTTT. Translation: CASSVRDVGTDTQYF.